The 20 T cell receptor beta chains presented below share a single source sample, sequenced in a study of cytomegalovirus exposure and HLA in healthy donors. Primers for the PCR totalled 60 Vbeta and 13 Jbeta. Clones were read by immunoSEQ multiplex PCR, and TCRdb kept only the in-frame ones, dropping some. Of 110,000 or so clones listed, about 70% are singletons. The material sequenced was PBMCs. These receptors all stem from a young man in good health and CMV-seronegative.

The chain recombines TRBV4-3 with TRBJ2-3, with 8 bases matching TRBD1. The trim removed 5 bases at V and 4 bases at J, leaving 11 bases unmatched. This CDR3 has 16 amino acids. Germline assignment: CDR1 LGHNA and CDR2 YSLEER. The CDR3 DNA follows: TGCGCCAGCAGCTCACGGACAGGGACGTCGCCAGATACGCAGTATTTT. Its translation is CASSSRTGTSPDTQYF.

The table lists this clone with a few counts. The chain joins TRBV11-3 to TRBJ1-1; tentative D call: TRBD1 (6 bases). Deletions cut 6 bases from V and 1 base from J, with 12 bases between. The germline CDR1 and CDR2 sequences are SGHNT and YENEEA. The CDR3 is made up of 14 amino acids. The CDR3, as DNA: TGTGCCAGCAGGCCCAGACAGGAGAACACTGAAGCTTTCTTT. Protein product: CASRPRQENTEAFF.

The gene calls are TRBV15 and TRBJ2-1; 14 nucleotides agree with TRBD2. The CDR3 has 16 residues. The germline V gene encodes CDR1 LNHNV and CDR2 YYDKDF (reference sequence). The V segment lost 3 bases and the J segment 9 bases; nucleotides outside the gene matches: 7. The CDR3, as DNA: TGTGCCACCAGCAGGGGACTAGCGGGAGCTGGGGTTGAGCAGTTCTTC. The encoded protein is CATSRGLAGAGVEQFF.

The V gene is TRBV7-9, the J gene TRBJ2-3; 8 positions match TRBD2. The V gene end was trimmed by 5 bases and the J gene end by 0 bases; junction bases not matched to a gene: 4. The CDR3 is 15 residues long. Germline V CDR1 and CDR2: SEHNR, FQNEAQ (reference sequence). The CDR3 here is CASSHGTRSTDTQYF. In nucleotides, the CDR3 is TGTGCCAGCAGCCACGGGACTAGGAGCACAGATACGCAGTATTTT.

V usage is TRBV5-1 and J usage is TRBJ2-5, with 12 nucleotides matching TRBD2. Per germline, CDR1 SGHRS and CDR2 YFSETQ. Trimming cost V 4 bases and J 1 base; bases outside gene matches: 5. This CDR3 comprises 16 residues. The CDR3 region is CASSPGGLAGQETQYF. CDR3 nucleotide sequence: TGCGCCAGCAGCCCTGGGGGACTAGCGGGCCAAGAGACCCAGTACTTC.

V gene TRBV21-1 combines with J gene TRBJ2-4; the D call of TRBD1 is as the table states it, not checked on the DNA. TRBV21-1 corresponds to a pseudogene. This CDR3 comprises 13 residues. The CDR3: CARGTGAKNIQYF. In DNA, the CDR3 is TGTGCCAGAGGGACAGGGGCCAAAAACATTCAGTACTTC.

The chain carries TRBV7-3 and TRBJ2-1; 8 nucleotides align to TRBD2. The CDR3 has 16 residues. The trim removed 2 bases at V and 2 bases at J, leaving 5 bases unmatched. The germline V gene encodes CDR1 SGHTA and CDR2 FQGTGA. This CDR3 is CASSLGRTSTYNEQFF. The CDR3 nucleotides read TGTGCCAGCAGCTTAGGTAGGACTAGCACCTACAATGAGCAGTTCTTC. Complete variable domain (other parts from reference TRBV7-3 and TRBJ2-1): GAGVSQTPSNKVTEKGKYVELRCDPISGHTALYWYRQSLGQGPEFLIYFQGTGAADDSGLPNDRFFAVRPEGSVSTLKIQRTERGDSAVYLCASSLGRTSTYNEQFFGPGTRLTVL.

This chain connects TRBV28 to TRBJ2-2, with 8 bases aligning to TRBD1. J gave up 5 bases and V 1 base, and 6 bases lay outside the gene matches. The CDR3 has 16 residues. Germline assignment: CDR1 MDHEN and CDR2 SYDVKM. CDR3: CASSLSGQGGTGELFF. The CDR3 DNA is TGTGCCAGCAGTTTATCTGGACAGGGTGGAACCGGGGAGCTGTTTTTT.

J is TRBJ1-1 and V is TRBV7-8; TRBD1 might be the D (6 bases). CDR3 length: 14 amino acids. Trimming removed 3 bases from V and 1 base from J, with 9 bases in between. The germline gives CDR1 SGHVS, CDR2 FQNEAQ. As DNA, the CDR3 is TGTGCCAGCAGCTTCACAGGGCGGAACACTGAAGCTTTCTTT. Residues: CASSFTGRNTEAFF.

The V gene is TRBV18, the J gene TRBJ2-2; D is perhaps TRBD2 (5 bases). Germline lookup yields CDR1 KGHSH and CDR2 LQKENI. The V gene lost 6 bases and the J gene lost 2 bases, with 10 bases spanning the gap. CDR3 length: 14 residues. The CDR3 protein is CASSFEGNTGELFF. CDR3 DNA sequence: TGTGCCAGCTCCTTCGAGGGTAACACCGGGGAGCTGTTTTTT.

The V gene is TRBV7-9, the J gene TRBJ1-2; D is uncertain. Between the trimmed V and J ends, which lost 2 bases and 3 bases, there was a span of 4 bases. The CDR3 runs 12 residues. Germline CDR1 SEHNR, CDR2 FQNEAQ (reference sequence). The CDR3: CASSLTDYGYTF. In DNA form, the CDR3 reads TGTGCCAGCAGCTTAACAGACTATGGCTACACCTTC.

This sequence joins TRBV7-8 and TRBJ2-7; D unresolved. V shed 7 bases and J shed 4 bases, with 14 bases lying between them. The germline CDR1 and CDR2 sequences are SGHVS and FQNEAQ. This CDR3 is 13 amino acids long. CDR3 sequence reads: CASNQRPAYEQYF. The CDR3 region has the DNA TGTGCCAGCAACCAGAGGCCGGCATACGAGCAGTACTTC. Drawing the rest from reference TRBV7-8 and TRBJ2-7, the complete variable domain is GAGVSQSPRYKVAKRGQDVALRCDPISGHVSLFWYQQALGQGPEFLTYFQNEAQLDKSGLPSDRFFAERPEGSVSTLKIQRTQQEDSAVYLCASNQRPAYEQYFGPGTRLTVT.

The chain couples TRBV29-1 to TRBJ2-1, with 8 bases identical to TRBD1. The CDR3 has 15 amino acids. The V segment lost 0 bases and the J segment 3 bases; nucleotides outside the gene matches: 4. CDR1 is SQVTM and CDR2 is ANQGSEA in the germline V gene. CDR3 residues: CSVEDQGQGYNEQFF. The DNA for the CDR3 is TGCAGCGTTGAAGATCAAGGACAGGGCTACAATGAGCAGTTCTTC.

This chain joins TRBV4-3 and TRBJ1-2, with no clear D. Germline V gene lookup returns CDR1 LGHNA and CDR2 YSLEER. Trimming shortened V by 0 bases and J by 8 bases, and 13 bases separated the two germline ends. CDR3 length equals 14 residues. In nucleotides, the CDR3 is TGCGCCAGCAGCCAAGATAGGAGTATGAGGGGCTACACCTTC. Residues: CASSQDRSMRGYTF.

The CDR3 spells CASRGQGRGYTF. CDR3 DNA sequence: TGTGCCAGCAGAGGACAGGGCCGTGGCTACACCTTC. The chain recombines TRBV6-1 with TRBJ1-2; 8 nucleotides agree with TRBD1. Germline loops: CDR1 MNHNS, CDR2 SASEGT. V lost 6 bases and J lost 7; bases outside the gene matches: 4. This CDR3 is 12 amino acids long.

V is TRBV25-1 and J is TRBJ2-5; perhaps TRBD1 as D (7 bases). The CDR3 covers 17 residues. Germline V CDR1 and CDR2: MGHDK, SYGVNS. Trimming pared 4 bases from V and 5 bases from J, leaving 23 bases between. The CDR3 spells CASSGGETGSGKETQYF. The CDR3 DNA sequence: TGTGCCAGCAGTGGGGGGGAGACAGGGTCTGGTAAGGAGACCCAGTACTTC.

This chain joins TRBV5-1 and TRBJ1-2, with a tentative D call TRBD1 (5 bases). Germline lookup yields CDR1 SGHRS and CDR2 YFSETQ. This CDR3 comprises 13 residues. V dropped 7 bases and J dropped 8 bases, with 18 bases sitting between them. CDR3 protein: CASEYSGAGGYTF. CDR3 DNA sequence: TGCGCCAGCGAGTACTCTGGGGCTGGCGGCTACACCTTC.

This clone is a singleton in its sample. The rearrangement links TRBV6-5 to TRBJ2-3; TRBD1 agrees at 7 bases. The CDR3 loop spans 16 amino acids. The V and J ends lost 0 bases and 2 bases, in that order; junction bases with no gene match: 5. Germline-derived CDR1 and CDR2 are MNHEY and SVGAGI. The CDR3 protein is CASSYSPTGLTDTQYF. In DNA, the CDR3 is TGTGCCAGCAGTTACTCTCCGACAGGGCTCACAGATACGCAGTATTTT.

The gene calls are TRBV2 and TRBJ1-6, with 7 bases identical to TRBD1. J gave up 6 bases and V 4 bases, and 6 bases lay outside the gene matches. Germline V gene data show CDR1 as SNHLY and CDR2 as FYNNEI. The CDR3 runs 15 residues. CDR3 bases: TGTGCCAGCAGTGGAGGGGGCGCGGGTAATTCACCCCTCCACTTT. It encodes CASSGGGAGNSPLHF.

The chain recombines TRBV18 with TRBJ2-5; 12 bases agree with TRBD1. The CDR3 runs to 17 residues. Germline assignment: CDR1 KGHSH and CDR2 LQKENI. Trimming at V came to 3 bases and at J to 4 bases, leaving 9 bases not matched to a gene. CDR3 protein: CASSPAPGTGGGETQYF. The CDR3 DNA reads as TGTGCCAGCTCACCGGCCCCCGGGACAGGGGGCGGAGAGACCCAGTACTTC.